This TCR beta chain was recovered during a study of blood T cell repertoires in COVID-19 (dated by TCRdb to about 2020). Some background on the complete study: Samples from collaborators originated in the United States, Italy and Spain and spanned both the acute and convalescent phases of COVID-19. Nearly every sample came with metadata listing a de-identified subject ID, COVID-19 status, age in years and sex. The material from the prospective study consisted of cDNA or gDNA derived from T cells, B-cell-depleted T cells, or PBMCs. Samples were obtained from the ongoing ImmuneRACE study (first 160 participants) and from approximately 1,200 subjects provided by 6 global collaborators. The repertoires were released in a freely available public database intended as a resource for research on the immune response to SARS-CoV-2. Deeply sampled blood TCRbeta repertoires from subjects exposed to, actively infected with, or recovered from COVID-19 were included in the dataset. Where available, HLA class I and class II types were taken from metadata supplied by the sample provider and were not determined by assay-based typing.

TCRbeta CDR3 regions were amplified from genomic DNA using the immunoSEQ Assay, a bias-controlled multiplex PCR. The study's own analysis went as follows. Within the assay, amplification of reference gene primers was used to estimate how many nucleated cells each sample contained. To quantify the absolute abundance of each unique TCRbeta CDR3 rearrangement, sequence reads were collapsed and filtered. For each sample, productive Simpson clonality was calculated as the square root of Simpson's diversity index over productive rearrangements. The table was pulled from immuneACCESS by TCRdb, which kept in-frame rearrangements only. Such tables lose some clones; where checked, under half of the loss comes from unresolved V genes, and the rest has no known cause. Clone size and V and J calls were adopted from that table, with D and trimming inferred from the DNA. This sample is represented by about 240,000 clones; 85% to 90% of them were singletons. 6.2% of the sample comes from the top ten.

Turning to this clone: The target of this receptor is not known. Base-call qualities are not available, and no considerably larger clone is one nucleotide away.

Whole blood was collected in K2EDTA tubes by collaborating institutions according to the institutions' own protocols. Collaborator samples were shipped for TCRbeta analysis as frozen whole blood, isolated PBMCs, or DNA extracted from either sample type. Broad study findings and their caveats: How much clinical and demographic metadata was included differed by source and by participant, and the metadata was provided uncurated.

The CDR3 has 14 amino acids, counting the end cysteine and phenylalanine. Only the CDR3 DNA is retained, 42 bases long and in frame from the first base. V sheds 5 bases and J sheds 2 bases, leaving 10 bases between their ends. CDR1 and CDR2, per the germline V gene (reference sequence), are LNHDA and SQIVND. Sequencing used peripheral blood. The receptor was derived from a man aged 55 to 70 with acute or convalescent COVID-19. The V gene is TRBV19 and the J gene is TRBJ1-5, with no reliable assignment of the D segment. The DNA sequence follows: TGTGCCAGTAGTTCGGGAGGTGGCAATCAGCCCCAGCATTTT. Translated, this is CASSSGGGNQPQHF.